This TCR beta chain comes out of a study of blood T cells in healthy people across ages. Study information: About one barcoded TCR beta cDNA was captured per two T cells.

The authors ran a second PCR of roughly 6 to 12 cycles using a sample-barcoded 5' primer and a J-beta primer mix. Samples each returned at least 3 million CDR3-containing paired-end reads. TCRdb analysed the 5' RACE reads with MiXCR anew, one entry per CDR3 protein. This sample has around 820,000 distinct CDR3 sequences, with 20% to 30% found just once. V gave up 2 bases and J gave up 4 bases, with 7 bases separating them. The CDR3 has 13 amino acids. Germline CDR1 is MGHRA and CDR2 is YSYEKL. The same data also contributed to another study, on T cells of mothers and their children. From that second work: A few healthy Caucasian mothers and their six children donated.

What was sequenced was blood. The genes are TRBV4-1 and TRBJ2-3, with a weak D call TRBD2 (5 bases). This TCR was recovered from a boy aged 10-17 years in good health. The CDR3 nucleotides are TGCGCCAGCAGCCAACCCGGGGCAGATACGCAGTATTTT. Protein: CASSQPGADTQYF.